The 4 T cell receptor beta chains reported below all come from one sample, sequenced in a study of shared clonotypes between healthy human individuals. Using immunoSEQ multiplex PCR, the repertoire was profiled, and TCRdb retains in-frame clones only, with some absent. Here the sample spans 950,000 to 1,300,000 clones, roughly 70% being singletons. Sequences were obtained from memory CD4+ T cells sorted from blood. The subset here: CD45RA-negative fraction. These receptors all come from a man aged 18 to 29 in good health.

This clone was counted a single time. The chain combines TRBV11-2 with TRBJ2-3, with 14 bases matching TRBD2. Germline loops: CDR1 SGHAT, CDR2 FQNNGV. The ends lost 4 bases at V and 4 bases at J; junction bases unmatched: 7. The CDR3 is 17 residues long. CDR3 sequence reads: CASSSGTSGRGSDTQYF. CDR3 nucleotides: TGTGCCAGCAGCTCCGGGACTAGCGGGAGAGGGTCAGATACGCAGTATTTT.

Note on this clone: Other DNA sequences in the same sample also yield this CDR3. The rearrangement links TRBV6-5 to TRBJ1-1, with 9 bases identical to TRBD1. Trimming cost V 6 bases and J 4 bases; bases outside gene matches: 3. CDR1 is MNHEY and CDR2 is SVGAGI in the germline V gene. The CDR3 has 13 residues. The CDR3 is CASRRQGGTEAFF. Written as DNA, the CDR3 is TGTGCCAGCAGACGACAGGGGGGCACTGAAGCTTTCTTT.

This chain joins TRBV5-5 and TRBJ1-3, with 7 bases matching TRBD1. Losses at the gene ends were 4 bases for V and 0 bases for J; bases not matched to a gene: 10. Per the germline V gene, CDR1 is SGHKS and CDR2 is YYEKEE (reference sequence). CDR3 length: 17 amino acids. CDR3: CASSDSTGYSSGNTIYF. The CDR3 coding sequence is TGTGCCAGCAGCGACTCGACAGGGTACAGCTCTGGAAACACCATATATTTT.

The rearrangement links TRBV9 to TRBJ1-1; D is ambiguous. The CDR3 is 13 residues long. Germline CDR1 reads SGDLS; CDR2 reads YYNGEE. The germline V and J ends were trimmed by 4 bases and 5 bases, with 12 bases remaining between them. The CDR3 loop is CASSLEVATEAFF. CDR3 bases: TGTGCCAGCAGCTTAGAGGTAGCAACTGAAGCTTTCTTT.